Listed below are T cell receptor beta chains from one sample, sequenced in a study of blood T cell repertoires in COVID-19. Libraries were prepared by immunoSEQ multiplex PCR; TCRdb keeps only in-frame clonotypes and omits some of them. The data show some 130,000 clones, around 88% seen once. Sequencing was done on a sample of peripheral blood. These receptors were collected from a man aged 55-75 years with COVID-19, enrolled during active disease. The CDR3 runs from the conserved cysteine through the conserved F or W. The D gene is left open where the match is weak. A clone size is listed for some rows: how often the clone was seen (once, few, many), or a class if it is expanded.

abundance | v_gene | d_gene | len | CDR3aa
. | TRBV7-2 | TRBD2 | 16 | CASSFPAGVRAGELFF
. | TRBV5-1 | TRBD1 | 14 | CASINRGLDNEQFF
. | TRBV18 | . | 12 | CASSPSQETQYF
. | TRBV6-5 | . | 14 | CASSYTGRNTEAFF
. | TRBV5-4 | . | 15 | CASSLRSARTGELFF
. | TRBV3-1/TRBV3-2 | TRBD1 | 17 | CASSPLGGPDYTDTQYF
. | TRBV5-8 | TRBD1 | 15 | CASSRGQGPTGELFF
once | TRBV2 | . | 17 | CASSKRDRRSYQETQYF
. | TRBV2 | . | 16 | CASSLAQGYSNQPQHF
once | TRBV19 | . | 15 | CASSSGVPYTDTQYF
. | TRBV19 | . | 15 | CASSPTGGRRETQYF
. | TRBV11-1 | . | 15 | CASSFGRSDTGELFF
. | TRBV27 | . | 14 | CASSWLQGNSPLHF
few | TRBV5-6 | . | 12 | CASSFGGDRQYF
. | TRBV27 | . | 13 | CASSLLGVDTQYF
. | TRBV6-5 | . | 12 | CASRSGLTEAFF
. | TRBV3-1/TRBV3-2 | . | 12 | CASSQGSTEQYF
. | TRBV30 | . | 14 | CAWGRPGGYTEAFF
once | TRBV9 | . | 16 | CASSVRVDSSSYEQYF
. | TRBV5-1 | . | 14 | CASSLAVAEGEQYF
few | TRBV27 | TRBD1 | 17 | CASSPLTGDGLNTEAFF
. | TRBV28 | TRBD1 | 13 | CASGSGQGGEQYF
. | TRBV6-1 | . | 13 | CASSETVSYEQYF
. | TRBV9 | TRBD1 | 16 | CASTQGAPTGANVLTF
. | TRBV10-1 | . | 13 | CASSSRPAGEQYF
. | TRBV21-1 | . | 17 | CASSTWGWGTRGEKLFF
. | TRBV3-1/TRBV3-2 | TRBD1 | 15 | CASSHARDSSYEQYF
. | TRBV7-3 | . | 14 | CASSLNPGGGGYTF
few | TRBV3-1/TRBV3-2 | . | 14 | CASSPRTFSYEQYF
once | TRBV9 | TRBD2 | 14 | CASSVGGEGETQYF
. | TRBV7-8 | . | 18 | CASSLARGGIITSQPQHF
. | TRBV5-1 | . | 15 | CASSLDTVTNEKLFF
. | TRBV7-9 | TRBD1 | 13 | CAAEGTVGEKLFF
. | TRBV11-2 | . | 15 | CASSLGRGSPYEQYF
. | TRBV7-2 | . | 12 | CASSLYSGEQFF
once | TRBV11-2 | . | 15 | CASSLGAAYNSPLHF